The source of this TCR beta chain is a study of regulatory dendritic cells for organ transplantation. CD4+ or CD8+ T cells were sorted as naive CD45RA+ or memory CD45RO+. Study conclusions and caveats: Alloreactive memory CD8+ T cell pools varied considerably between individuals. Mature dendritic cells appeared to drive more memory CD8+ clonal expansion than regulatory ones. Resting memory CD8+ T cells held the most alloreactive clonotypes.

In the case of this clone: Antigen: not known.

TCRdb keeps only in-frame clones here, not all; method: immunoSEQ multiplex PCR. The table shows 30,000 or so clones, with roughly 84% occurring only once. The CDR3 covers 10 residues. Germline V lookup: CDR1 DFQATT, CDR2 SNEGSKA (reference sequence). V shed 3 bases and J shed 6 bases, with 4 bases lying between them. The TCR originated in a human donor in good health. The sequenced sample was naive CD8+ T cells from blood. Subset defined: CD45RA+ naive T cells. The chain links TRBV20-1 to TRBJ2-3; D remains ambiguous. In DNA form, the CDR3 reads TGCAGTGCTAGTCAGGATACGCAGTATTTT. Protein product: CSASQDTQYF.